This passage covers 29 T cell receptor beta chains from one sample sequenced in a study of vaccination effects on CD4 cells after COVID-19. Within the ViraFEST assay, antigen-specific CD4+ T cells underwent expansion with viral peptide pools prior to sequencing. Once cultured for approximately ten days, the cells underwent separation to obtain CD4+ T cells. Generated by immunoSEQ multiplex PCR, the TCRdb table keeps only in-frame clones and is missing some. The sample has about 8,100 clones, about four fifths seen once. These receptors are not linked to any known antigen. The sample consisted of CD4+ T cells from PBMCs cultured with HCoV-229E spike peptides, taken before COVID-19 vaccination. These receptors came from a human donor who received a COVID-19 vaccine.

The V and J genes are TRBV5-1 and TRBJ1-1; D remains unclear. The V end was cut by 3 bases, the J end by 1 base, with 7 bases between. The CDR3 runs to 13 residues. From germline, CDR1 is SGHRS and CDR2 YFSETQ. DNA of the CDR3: TGCGCCAGCAGCTCCGAGGAGAACACTGAAGCTTTCTTT. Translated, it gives CASSSEENTEAFF. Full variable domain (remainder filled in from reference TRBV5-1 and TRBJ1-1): KAGVTQTPRYLIKTRGQQVTLSCSPISGHRSVSWYQQTPGQGLQFLFEYFSETQRNKGNFPGRFSGRQFSNSRSEMNVSTLELGDSALYLCASSSEENTEAFFGQGTRLTVV.

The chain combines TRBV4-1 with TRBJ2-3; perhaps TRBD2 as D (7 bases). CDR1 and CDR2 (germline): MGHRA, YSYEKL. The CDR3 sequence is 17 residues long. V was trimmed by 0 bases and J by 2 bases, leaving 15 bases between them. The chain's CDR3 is CASSQDWGGAATDTQYF. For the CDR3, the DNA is TGCGCCAGCAGCCAAGATTGGGGGGGCGCAGCCACAGATACGCAGTATTTT.

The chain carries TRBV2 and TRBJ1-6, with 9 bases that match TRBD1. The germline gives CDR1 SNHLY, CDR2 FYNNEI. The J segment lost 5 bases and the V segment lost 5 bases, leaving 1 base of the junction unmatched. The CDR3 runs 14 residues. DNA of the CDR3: TGTGCCAGCAGTACAGGGGGCCATAATTCACCCCTCCACTTT. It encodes CASSTGGHNSPLHF. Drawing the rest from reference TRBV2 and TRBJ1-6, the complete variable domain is EPEVTQTPSHQVTQMGQEVILRCVPISNHLYFYWYRQILGQKVEFLVSFYNNEISEKSEIFDDQFSVERPDGSNFTLKIRSTKLEDSAMYFCASSTGGHNSPLHFGNGTRLTVT.

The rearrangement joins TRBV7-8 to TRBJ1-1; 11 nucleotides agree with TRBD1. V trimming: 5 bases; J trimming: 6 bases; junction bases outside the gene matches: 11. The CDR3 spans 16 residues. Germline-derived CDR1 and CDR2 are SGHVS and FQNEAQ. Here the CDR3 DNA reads TGTGCCAGCAGCCCGGACAGGGGGCTCCTGGGCGCTGAAGCTTTCTTT. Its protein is CASSPDRGLLGAEAFF.

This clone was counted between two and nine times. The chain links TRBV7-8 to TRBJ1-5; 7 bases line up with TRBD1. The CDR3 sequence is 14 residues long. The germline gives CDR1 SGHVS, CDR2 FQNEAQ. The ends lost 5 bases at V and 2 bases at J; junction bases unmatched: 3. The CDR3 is CASSRDRGNQPQHF. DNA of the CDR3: TGTGCCAGCAGCCGAGACAGGGGCAATCAGCCCCAGCATTTT. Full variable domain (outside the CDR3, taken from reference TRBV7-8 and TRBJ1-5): GAGVSQSPRYKVAKRGQDVALRCDPISGHVSLFWYQQALGQGPEFLTYFQNEAQLDKSGLPSDRFFAERPEGSVSTLKIQRTQQEDSAVYLCASSRDRGNQPQHFGDGTRLSIL.

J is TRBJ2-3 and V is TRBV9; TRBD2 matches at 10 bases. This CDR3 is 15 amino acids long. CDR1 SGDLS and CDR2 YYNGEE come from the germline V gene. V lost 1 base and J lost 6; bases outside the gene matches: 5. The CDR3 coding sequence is TGTGCCAGCAGCGTACAGCGGGGGGGCATCGATACGCAGTATTTT. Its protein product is CASSVQRGGIDTQYF.

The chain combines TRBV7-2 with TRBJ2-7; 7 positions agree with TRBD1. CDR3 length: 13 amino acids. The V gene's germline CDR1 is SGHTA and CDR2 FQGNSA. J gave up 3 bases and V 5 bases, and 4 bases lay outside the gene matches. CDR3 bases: TGTGCCAGCAGCCGGGACAGCCTCTACGAGCAGTACTTC. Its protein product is CASSRDSLYEQYF.

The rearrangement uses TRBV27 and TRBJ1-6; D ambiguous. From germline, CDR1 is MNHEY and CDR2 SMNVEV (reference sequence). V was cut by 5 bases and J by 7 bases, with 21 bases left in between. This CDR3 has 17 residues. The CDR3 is CASSTPHGFLRNSPLHF. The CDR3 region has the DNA TGTGCCAGCAGTACCCCTCACGGATTCCTTCGAAATTCACCCCTCCACTTT.

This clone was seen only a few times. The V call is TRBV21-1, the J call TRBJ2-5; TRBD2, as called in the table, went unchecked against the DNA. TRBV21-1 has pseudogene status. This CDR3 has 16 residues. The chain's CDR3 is CASSGRVAGFQETQYF. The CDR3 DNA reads TGTGCCAGCAGTGGCCGGGTAGCGGGATTCCAAGAGACCCAGTACTTC.

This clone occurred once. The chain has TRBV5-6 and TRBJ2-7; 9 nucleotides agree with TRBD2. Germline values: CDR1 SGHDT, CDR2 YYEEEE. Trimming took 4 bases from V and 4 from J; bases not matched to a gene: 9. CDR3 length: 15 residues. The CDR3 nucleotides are TGTGCCAGCAGCCTCTTGGGACTAGCAGGGTACGAGCAGTACTTC. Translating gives CASSLLGLAGYEQYF.

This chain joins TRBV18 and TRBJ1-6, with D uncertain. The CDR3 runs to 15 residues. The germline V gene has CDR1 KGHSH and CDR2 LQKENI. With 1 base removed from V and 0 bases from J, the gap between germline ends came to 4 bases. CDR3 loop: CASSPLSSYNSPLHF. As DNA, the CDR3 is TGTGCCAGCTCACCACTCAGCTCCTATAATTCACCCCTCCACTTT.

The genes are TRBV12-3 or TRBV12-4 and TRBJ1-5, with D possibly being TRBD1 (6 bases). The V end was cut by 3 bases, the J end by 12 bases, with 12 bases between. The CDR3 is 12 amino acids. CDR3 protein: CASSFSGGLQHF. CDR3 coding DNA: TGTGCCAGCAGTTTCTCGGGGGGCCTCCAGCATTTT.

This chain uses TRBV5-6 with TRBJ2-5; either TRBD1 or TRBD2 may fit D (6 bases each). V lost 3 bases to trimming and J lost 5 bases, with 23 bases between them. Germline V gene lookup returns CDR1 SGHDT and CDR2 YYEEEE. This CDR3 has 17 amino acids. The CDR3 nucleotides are TGTGCCAGCAGCTGGCCCCAGGGCCGGGGGCGCAGGGAGACCCAGTACTTC. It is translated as CASSWPQGRGRRETQYF.

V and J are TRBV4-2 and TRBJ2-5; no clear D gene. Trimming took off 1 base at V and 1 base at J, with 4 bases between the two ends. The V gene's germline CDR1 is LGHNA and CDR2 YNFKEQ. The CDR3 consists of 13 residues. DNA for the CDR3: TGTGCCAGCAGCCAAGTCCCCCAAGAGACCCAGTACTTC. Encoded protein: CASSQVPQETQYF.

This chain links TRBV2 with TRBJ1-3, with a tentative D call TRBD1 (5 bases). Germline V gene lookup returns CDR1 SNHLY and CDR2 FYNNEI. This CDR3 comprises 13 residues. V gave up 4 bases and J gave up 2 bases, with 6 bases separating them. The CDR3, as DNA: TGTGCCAGCAGTGTAGGGGCTGGAAACACCATATATTTT. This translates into CASSVGAGNTIYF.

The CDR3 DNA reads as TGTGCCAGCAGCTTAAGAGGGGGCGTCGCAGATACGCAGTATTTT. As protein: CASSLRGGVADTQYF. The gene calls are TRBV11-3 and TRBJ2-3, with TRBD1 matching over 7 bases. The CDR3 contains 15 residues. The germline CDR1 and CDR2 sequences are SGHNT and YENEEA. The V and J ends lost 2 bases and 4 bases, in that order; junction bases with no gene match: 6. The entire variable domain, with the rest obtained from reference TRBV11-3 and TRBJ2-3, is as follows: EAGVVQSPRYKIIEKKQPVAFWCNPISGHNTLYWYLQNLGQGPELLIRYENEEAVDDSQLPKDRFSAERLKGVDSTLKIQPAELGDSAVYLCASSLRGGVADTQYFGPGTRLTVL.

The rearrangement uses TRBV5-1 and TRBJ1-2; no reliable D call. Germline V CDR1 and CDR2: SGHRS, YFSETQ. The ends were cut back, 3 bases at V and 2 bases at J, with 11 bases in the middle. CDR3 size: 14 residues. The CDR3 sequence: CASSYEDGNYGYTF. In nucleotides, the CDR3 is TGCGCCAGCAGCTACGAGGACGGAAACTATGGCTACACCTTC. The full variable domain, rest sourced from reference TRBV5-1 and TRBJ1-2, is KAGVTQTPRYLIKTRGQQVTLSCSPISGHRSVSWYQQTPGQGLQFLFEYFSETQRNKGNFPGRFSGRQFSNSRSEMNVSTLELGDSALYLCASSYEDGNYGYTFGSGTRLTVV.

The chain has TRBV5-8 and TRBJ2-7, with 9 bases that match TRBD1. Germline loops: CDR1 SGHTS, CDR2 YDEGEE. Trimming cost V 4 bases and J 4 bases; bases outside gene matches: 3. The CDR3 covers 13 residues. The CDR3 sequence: CASSPDRGYEQYF. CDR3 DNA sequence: TGTGCCAGCAGCCCGGACAGGGGATACGAGCAGTACTTC.

Here the CDR3 reads CASSQRGEGDTIYF. CDR3 coding DNA: TGTGCCAGCAGCCAGAGGGGTGAAGGGGACACCATATATTTT. This rearrangement joins TRBV6-5 to TRBJ1-3; weak D call: TRBD1 (5 bases). There are 14 residues in the CDR3. Trimming removed 6 bases at V and 8 bases at J, with 17 bases between. Germline CDR1 is MNHEY and CDR2 is SVGAGI.

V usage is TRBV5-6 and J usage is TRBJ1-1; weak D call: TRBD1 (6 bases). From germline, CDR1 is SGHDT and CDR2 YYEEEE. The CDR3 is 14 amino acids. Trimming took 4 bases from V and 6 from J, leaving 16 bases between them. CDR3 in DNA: TGTGCCAGCAGCGGACTTCAGGGGTCCGCTGAAGCTTTCTTT. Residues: CASSGLQGSAEAFF.

As DNA, the CDR3 is TGTGCCACGCGGACTAGAAGTACCGCCGGGGAGCTGTTTTTT. It specifies CATRTRSTAGELFF. The genes are TRBV24-1 and TRBJ2-2; 7 bases align to TRBD2. The V gene's germline CDR1 is KGHDR and CDR2 SFDVKD. Trimming cost V 10 bases and J 6 bases; bases outside gene matches: 10. This CDR3 region has 14 residues.

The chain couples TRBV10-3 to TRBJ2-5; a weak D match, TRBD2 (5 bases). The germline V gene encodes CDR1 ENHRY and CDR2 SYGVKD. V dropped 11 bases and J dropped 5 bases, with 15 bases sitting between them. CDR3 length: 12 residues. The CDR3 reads CAAAAGAETQYF. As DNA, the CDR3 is TGTGCCGCGGCCGCGGGCGCGGAGACCCAGTACTTC.

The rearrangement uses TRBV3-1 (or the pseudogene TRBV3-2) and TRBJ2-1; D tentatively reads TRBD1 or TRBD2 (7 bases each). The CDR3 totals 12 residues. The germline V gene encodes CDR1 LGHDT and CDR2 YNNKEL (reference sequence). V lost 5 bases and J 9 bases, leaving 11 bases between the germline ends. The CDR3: CASSDREGEQFF. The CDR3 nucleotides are TGTGCCAGCAGCGACAGGGAGGGTGAGCAGTTCTTC.

The DNA of the CDR3 is TGTGCCAGCAGTTACTCTCCGGACTCTGGAAACACCATATATTTT. Translating it yields CASSYSPDSGNTIYF. The V gene is TRBV6-5, the J gene TRBJ1-3; D unclear. V lost 0 bases, J lost 0 bases, and 6 bases lay in between. This CDR3 is built from 15 residues. CDR1 and CDR2 from the germline V gene are MNHEY and SVGAGI.

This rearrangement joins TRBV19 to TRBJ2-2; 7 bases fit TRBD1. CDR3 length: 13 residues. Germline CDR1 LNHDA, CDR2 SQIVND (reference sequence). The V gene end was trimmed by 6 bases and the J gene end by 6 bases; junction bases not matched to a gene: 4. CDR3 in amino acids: CASRIDRAGELFF. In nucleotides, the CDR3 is TGTGCCAGTAGGATCGACAGGGCCGGGGAGCTGTTTTTT.

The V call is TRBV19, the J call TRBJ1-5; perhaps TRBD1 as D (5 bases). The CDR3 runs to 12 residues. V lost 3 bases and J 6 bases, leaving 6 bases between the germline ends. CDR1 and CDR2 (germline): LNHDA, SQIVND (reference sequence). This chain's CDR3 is CASSITGQPQHF. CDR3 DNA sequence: TGTGCCAGTAGTATCACAGGTCAGCCCCAGCATTTT.

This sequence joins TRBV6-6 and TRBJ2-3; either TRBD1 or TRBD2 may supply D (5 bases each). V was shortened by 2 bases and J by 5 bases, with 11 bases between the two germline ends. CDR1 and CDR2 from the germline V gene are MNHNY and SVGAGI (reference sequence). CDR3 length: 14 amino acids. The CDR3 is CASSYDSGGDTQYF. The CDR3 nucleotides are TGTGCCAGCAGTTACGACTCTGGGGGAGATACGCAGTATTTT.

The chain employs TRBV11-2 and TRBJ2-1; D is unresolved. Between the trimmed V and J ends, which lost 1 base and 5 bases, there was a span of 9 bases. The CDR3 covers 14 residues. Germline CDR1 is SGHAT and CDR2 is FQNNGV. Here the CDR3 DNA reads TGTGCCAGCAGCTTAGCCAGGCCCAACAATGAGCAGTTCTTC. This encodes CASSLARPNNEQFF.

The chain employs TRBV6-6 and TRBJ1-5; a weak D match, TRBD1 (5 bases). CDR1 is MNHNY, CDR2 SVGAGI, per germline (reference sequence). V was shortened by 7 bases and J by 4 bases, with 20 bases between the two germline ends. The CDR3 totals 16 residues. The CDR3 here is CASMGPGGAGNQPQHF. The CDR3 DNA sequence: TGTGCCAGCATGGGCCCTGGCGGGGCGGGTAATCAGCCCCAGCATTTT.